A selection of T cell receptor beta chains follows, all from one sample in a study of identical twins. MiXCR, applied by TCRdb to the 5' RACE reads, yields one record per CDR3 protein. The data contain about 200,000 distinct CDR3 sequences, roughly a tenth of them singletons. The sequenced sample consisted of memory (CD45RO+) T cells sorted from blood. The source is a woman aged 18-29 years in good health. The CDR3 runs from the conserved cysteine through the conserved F or W. Each record gives: J gene, V gene, CDR3 length, CDR3 protein.

TRBJ2-7 | TRBV4-3 | 13 | CASSHEIGYEQYF
TRBJ1-4 | TRBV20-1 | 17 | CSARDRTHTTYNEKLFF
TRBJ2-3 | TRBV30 | 15 | CAWSVFGKSTDTQYF
TRBJ2-1 | TRBV20-1 | 17 | CSAGRGGGALGYNEQFF
TRBJ2-5 | TRBV5-1 | 13 | CASSPGPGGKQYF
TRBJ2-1 | TRBV7-2 | 14 | CASKRSPPYNEQFF
TRBJ2-7 | TRBV10-3 | 14 | CAIIPDRASNEQYF
TRBJ2-3 | TRBV5-1 | 14 | CASRARGATDTQYF
TRBJ2-1 | TRBV12-3/TRBV12-4 | 14 | CASSPLAGGHEQFF
TRBJ1-3 | TRBV19 | 14 | CASGQGLSGNTIYF
TRBJ2-1 | TRBV5-1 | 15 | CASSFTVQTENEQFF
TRBJ2-2 | TRBV20-1 | 13 | CSARCHPAGELFF
TRBJ2-5 | TRBV5-4 | 14 | CASSSGGVQETQYF
TRBJ2-4 | TRBV25-1 | 13 | CASSGEGRYIQYF
TRBJ1-1 | TRBV12-3/TRBV12-4 | 11 | CASSTRVRAFF
TRBJ1-1 | TRBV6-5 | 12 | CASRASRLVAFF
TRBJ2-1 | TRBV5-1 | 15 | CASSDWQGAVGEQFF
TRBJ2-5 | TRBV6-5 | 13 | CASSYGDRETQYF
TRBJ1-5 | TRBV20-1 | 15 | CSARGTGQGGQPQHF
TRBJ2-1 | TRBV30 | 15 | CAWISSGYSYNEQFF
TRBJ1-1 | TRBV5-1 | 15 | CASSLMGGQNTEAFF
TRBJ2-1 | TRBV20-1 | 12 | CSAGRGENEQFF
TRBJ2-1 | TRBV11-2 | 14 | CASSYGGAYNEQFF
TRBJ2-3 | TRBV2 | 15 | CASRVGLAGENTQYF
TRBJ2-2 | TRBV5-1 | 15 | CASSLVSGNTGELFF
TRBJ2-3 | TRBV10-3 | 18 | CAISESQTSGYSTDTQYF
TRBJ1-1 | TRBV20-1 | 13 | CSASREGGTEAFF
TRBJ2-3 | TRBV6-2/TRBV6-3 | 13 | CASSGGYTDTQYF
TRBJ1-4 | TRBV2 | 21 | CASSAYFREEKEVGRYEKLFF
TRBJ2-7 | TRBV6-1 | 15 | CASRPGLASSYEQYF
TRBJ2-2 | TRBV11-1 | 17 | CASTPGLAGGQAGELFF